This T cell receptor beta chain stems from a study of CD8 T cells in ankylosing spondylitis. Findings of the study overall: Ankylosing spondylitis blood seemed to carry a telltale TCR beta motif made of roughly eight highly homologous variants.

This clonotype was detected only a few times. Its antigen is currently unknown. Via MiXCR, TCRdb re-called the 5' RACE reads, giving one row per CDR3 protein. The sample holds hundreds of thousands of distinct CDR3 sequences, roughly 12% seen once. The TCR originated in a male donor with ankylosing spondylitis. Sequencing used blood, either unsorted or a sorted T cell fraction (not recorded which).

The CDR3 is CASSLERLSQGRDTEAFF. The CDR3 DNA sequence: TGTGCCAGCAGCTTAGAGCGCCTTTCCCAGGGAAGGGACACTGAAGCTTTCTTT. The J gene is TRBJ1-1, the V gene TRBV11-1; D is possibly TRBD1 (5 bases). Germline V gene lookup returns CDR1 SGHAT and CDR2 FQDESV (reference sequence). This CDR3 has 18 amino acids. V lost 1 base, J lost 3 bases, and 21 bases lay in between.